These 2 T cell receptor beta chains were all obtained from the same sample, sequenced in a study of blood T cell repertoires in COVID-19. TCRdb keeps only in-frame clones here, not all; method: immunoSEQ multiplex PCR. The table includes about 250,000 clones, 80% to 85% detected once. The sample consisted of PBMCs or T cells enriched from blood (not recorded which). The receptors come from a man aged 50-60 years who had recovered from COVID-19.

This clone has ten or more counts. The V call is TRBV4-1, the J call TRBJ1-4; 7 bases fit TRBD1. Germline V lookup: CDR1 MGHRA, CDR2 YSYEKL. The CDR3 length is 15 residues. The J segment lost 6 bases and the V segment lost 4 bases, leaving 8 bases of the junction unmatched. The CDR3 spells CASSLDRAAHEKLFF. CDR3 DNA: TGCGCCAGCAGCCTCGACAGGGCGGCGCATGAAAAACTGTTTTTT.

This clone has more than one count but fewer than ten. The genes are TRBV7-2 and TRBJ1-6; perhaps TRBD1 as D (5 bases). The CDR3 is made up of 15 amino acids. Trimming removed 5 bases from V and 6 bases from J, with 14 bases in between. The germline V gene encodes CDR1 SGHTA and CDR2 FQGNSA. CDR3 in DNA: TGTGCCAGCAGCCGCGGGACCGCATCTAATTCACCCCTCCACTTT. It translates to CASSRGTASNSPLHF.